The rows below give T cell receptor beta chains drawn from one sample of a study of control samples from healthy donors and cancer patients. Produced via immunoSEQ multiplex PCR; TCRdb's table is partial and in-frame only. The sample yields 170,000 or so clones, roughly 92% seen once. Input material: blood. The receptors were gathered from a woman younger than 30 in good health. CDR3s include the opening cysteine and the closing phenylalanine or tryptophan. The D gene is left open where the match is weak.

J,V,D,CDR3
TRBJ1-1,TRBV3-1/TRBV3-2,NA,CASSSYAFREAFF
TRBJ2-3,TRBV24-1,NA,CATSDLRGARGTDTQYF
TRBJ1-1,TRBV7-8,NA,CASSLAIGTEAFF
TRBJ1-2,TRBV6-2/TRBV6-3,NA,CASSSGLYGYTF
TRBJ1-6,TRBV27,TRBD1,CASSGQGKESPLHF
TRBJ2-1,TRBV24-1,NA,CATSGEEQFF
TRBJ1-2,TRBV28,TRBD1,CASRTDRALYGYTF
TRBJ1-1,TRBV2,TRBD1,CASSGKTGTVMNTEAFF
TRBJ1-5,TRBV5-1,NA,CASSLVDSSNQPQHF
TRBJ2-2,TRBV19,TRBD1,CASRTGGGTGELFF
TRBJ2-5,TRBV7-2,NA,CASSLAYTETQYF
TRBJ1-6,TRBV3-1/TRBV3-2,TRBD1,CASSQDRGLRSPLHF
TRBJ1-1,TRBV15,TRBD1,CATSRTGAMNTEAFF
TRBJ1-5,TRBV6-2/TRBV6-3,NA,CASSYRVGRDQPQHF
TRBJ2-5,TRBV3-1/TRBV3-2,NA,CASSPTGQGKQTQYF
TRBJ2-1,TRBV28,TRBD1,CASSYHGDRIAQNNEQFF
TRBJ2-1,TRBV5-6,TRBD2,CASRLSGRGFNEQFF
TRBJ1-5,TRBV5-6,NA,CASSLQGHQPQHF
TRBJ1-1,TRBV18,NA,CASSPADKNTEAFF
TRBJ1-2,TRBV2,NA,CASALIRGGEGYTF
TRBJ2-5,TRBV11-2,NA,CASSLEDTSQETQYF
TRBJ2-6,TRBV11-3,NA,CASSLGQSSGANVLTF
TRBJ1-5,TRBV6-2/TRBV6-3,NA,CASSYSPSRITAPNQPQHF
TRBJ1-5,TRBV2,TRBD1,CASSEGGTGVDQPQHF
TRBJ2-4,TRBV9,TRBD1,CASSGRQGNIQYF
TRBJ2-5,TRBV19,NA,CASSISTAASETQYF
TRBJ1-2,TRBV6-1,TRBD1,CASSEVGQDLLNYGYTF
TRBJ1-2,TRBV9,TRBD1,CASSVGQGALGYTF
TRBJ2-1,TRBV7-7,NA,CASSSRTGNEQFF
TRBJ1-5,TRBV7-2,NA,CASSLGSLGAQPQHF
TRBJ2-1,TRBV28,TRBD1,CASSLPLTGWVNEQFF
TRBJ2-1,TRBV4-1,NA,CASSQDNEQFF
TRBJ2-7,TRBV9,TRBD1,CASSSTGGSYEQYF
TRBJ2-5,TRBV28,NA,CASSLNRAQTETQYF
TRBJ1-1,TRBV28,TRBD1,CASSFGDSPTEAFF
TRBJ1-2,TRBV10-3,NA,CAISESLSYGYTF
TRBJ2-3,TRBV12-3/TRBV12-4,NA,CASSEGTDTQYF
TRBJ1-2,TRBV12-3/TRBV12-4,TRBD1,CASGQGDGYTF
TRBJ2-5,TRBV9,NA,CASSGEAGETQYF